This record looks at one T cell receptor beta chain sequence and its context. Germline V lookup: CDR1 LNHNV, CDR2 YYDKDF (reference sequence). This CDR3 region has 11 residues. Trimming took 0 bases from V and 8 from J, leaving 4 bases between them. These data are taken from a study of blood T cell repertoires in COVID-19. The overall study: Nucleic acid was either cDNA or gDNA, and it came from T cells, B-cell-depleted T cells, or PBMCs.

Method: immunoSEQ multiplex PCR; TCRdb's copy keeps in-frame clones and lacks some. The sample shows approximately 320,000 clones, almost 85% of them seen only once. This receptor was taken from a human donor in a cohort sampled during active COVID-19. V usage is TRBV15 and J usage is TRBJ1-2; D is unresolved. The sequenced material came from peripheral blood. CDR3 DNA sequence: TGTGCCACCAGCAGAGATATAGGCTACACCTTC. Amino acids: CATSRDIGYTF.